What follows are 26 T cell receptor beta chains derived from one specimen sequenced in a study of T cells expressing NK-cell markers. TCRdb processed the 5' RACE reads again and assigns one entry to each CDR3 protein, with no DNA. With about 150,000 distinct CDR3 sequences in the sample, the ten largest clones hold around a third. Input material: blood T cells: a sorted CD56 or NKG2C T cell subset, CD4+ or CD8+ T cells, or bulk PBMC T cells (not recorded which). The origin of the receptors is a woman in her 50s in good health.

This chain uses TRBV9 with TRBJ2-7. The germline V gene encodes CDR1 SGDLS and CDR2 YYNGEE. The CDR3 covers 12 residues. The CDR3 loop is CASNGGPYEQYF.

The chain uses TRBV7-9 and TRBJ2-1. The CDR3 is 12 amino acids. The germline CDR1 and CDR2 sequences are SEHNR and FQNEAQ (reference sequence). This CDR3 reads CASSLVGGEQFF. The full variable domain, in which reference TRBV7-9 and TRBJ2-1 provide the parts outside the CDR3, is DTGVSQNPRHKITKRGQNVTFRCDPISEHNRLYWYRQTLGQGPEFLTYFQNEAQLEKSRLLSDRFSAERPKGSFSTLEIQRTEQGDSAMYLCASSLVGGEQFFGPGTRLTVL.

The chain combines TRBV19 with TRBJ1-1; TCRdb outputs TRBD1, but without DNA this stays unchecked. This CDR3 region has 13 residues. Germline V gene sequence: CDR1 LNHDA, CDR2 SQIVND (reference sequence). The CDR3 sequence is CASLDKMNTEAFF. The variable domain in full, completed from reference TRBV19 and TRBJ1-1, reads DGGITQSPKYLFRKEGQNVTLSCEQNLNHDAMYWYRQDPGQGLRLIYYSQIVNDFQKGDIAEGYSVSREKKESFPLTVTSAQKNPTAFYLCASLDKMNTEAFFGQGTRLTVV.

The rearrangement joins TRBV6-2 or TRBV6-3 to TRBJ2-1. Per the germline V gene, CDR1 is MNHEY and CDR2 is SVGEGT. The CDR3 is made up of 13 amino acids. The CDR3 region is CASNTPPENEQFF.

The chain carries TRBV2 and TRBJ2-2; the TCRdb D gene call, TRBD1, has no DNA to confirm it. Germline V gene sequence: CDR1 SNHLY, CDR2 FYNNEI. CDR3 length: 15 amino acids. Here the CDR3 reads CASRSPAQNTGELFF.

The CDR3 protein is CASSPDRGSSKNIQYF. The J gene is TRBJ2-4, the V gene TRBV12-3 or TRBV12-4; the D gene TCRdb calls, TRBD1, cannot be checked with no DNA. CDR3 length: 16 amino acids.

This chain joins TRBV14 and TRBJ2-7; TCRdb selects TRBD2, and the lack of DNA leaves this call unchecked. The CDR3 runs to 16 residues. Germline V lookup: CDR1 SGHDN, CDR2 FVKESK. CDR3 sequence reads: CASSQARKAGADEQYF.

The chain carries TRBV20-1 and TRBJ2-1. The CDR3 totals 15 residues. Germline V gene lookup returns CDR1 DFQATT and CDR2 SNEGSKA (reference sequence). CDR3 in amino acids: CSASMEFDSYNEQFF.

V gene TRBV29-1 combines with J gene TRBJ2-1; as DNA is missing, the TRBD1 call by TCRdb cannot be tested. The CDR3 runs 13 residues. Germline CDR1 and CDR2: SQVTM and ANQGSEA. This CDR3 reads CSVVGTGNNEQFF.

The chain uses TRBV15 and TRBJ2-7; TCRdb designates TRBD1, a call that cannot be tested without DNA. This CDR3 comprises 16 residues. CDR1 and CDR2 from the germline V gene are LNHNV and YYDKDF (reference sequence). CDR3 protein: CATSRDRDRTTYEQYF. Supplemented by reference TRBV15 and TRBJ2-7, the full variable domain reads DAMVIQNPRYQVTQFGKPVTLSCSQTLNHNVMYWYQQKSSQAPKLLFHYYDKDFNNEADTPDNFQSRRPNTSFCFLDIRSPGLGDTAMYLCATSRDRDRTTYEQYFGPGTRLTVT.

The chain couples TRBV2 to TRBJ1-1; TCRdb's D call of TRBD1 is untestable without DNA. CDR1 and CDR2 from the germline V gene are SNHLY and FYNNEI. The CDR3 runs 14 residues. CDR3 amino acids: CASSLDRGDTEAFF.

The chain couples TRBV29-1 to TRBJ1-2. Per the germline V gene, CDR1 is SQVTM and CDR2 is ANQGSEA. The CDR3 contains 12 residues. Here the CDR3 reads CSVESPDYGYTF.

The chain combines TRBV5-6 with TRBJ2-7; the TCRdb call, TRBD2, lacks DNA for checking. The CDR3 is 13 amino acids. Germline V gene sequence: CDR1 SGHDT, CDR2 YYEEEE. CDR3 loop: CASTMREDYEQYF.

This rearrangement joins TRBV4-1 to TRBJ2-7; TCRdb's D call of TRBD2 is untestable without DNA. Germline CDR1 MGHRA, CDR2 YSYEKL. The CDR3 is 14 amino acids. CDR3 amino acids: CASSPGLASYEQYF.

This chain links TRBV27 with TRBJ2-1; without DNA, the TCRdb call of TRBD2 cannot be checked. The CDR3 has 16 residues. Germline V gene data show CDR1 as MNHEY and CDR2 as SMNVEV (reference sequence). This chain's CDR3 is CASSPGPYAGDNEQFF.

The chain is built from TRBV12-5 and TRBJ2-2; no DNA is available, so the TRBD1 call from TCRdb remains unchecked. Germline values: CDR1 LGHNT, CDR2 FRNRAP. The CDR3 runs 17 residues. This chain's CDR3 is CASGLAQTGPDTGELFF. The full variable domain, rest sourced from reference TRBV12-5 and TRBJ2-2, is DARVTQTPRHKVTEMGQEVTMRCQPILGHNTVFWYRQTMMQGLELLAYFRNRAPLDDSGMPKDRFSAEMPDATLATLKIQPSEPRDSAVYFCASGLAQTGPDTGELFFGEGSRLTVL.

The chain employs TRBV12-3 or TRBV12-4 and TRBJ2-1; TCRdb's D gene call, TRBD2, goes unchecked for lack of DNA. The CDR3 totals 15 residues. This CDR3 is CASSQPGLSLHEQFF.

The chain is built from TRBV6-5 and TRBJ2-1; TCRdb's assignment of TRBD1 cannot be checked, as there is no DNA. The CDR3 has 16 amino acids. Germline-derived CDR1 and CDR2 are MNHEY and SVGAGI. The CDR3 here is CASSYSRSGRYNEQFF.

The gene calls are TRBV20-1 and TRBJ2-3. The germline gives CDR1 DFQATT, CDR2 SNEGSKA (reference sequence). CDR3 length: 16 residues. This CDR3 reads CSARDVLAARADTQYF.

This chain uses TRBV5-6 with TRBJ2-3. This CDR3 contains 12 residues. CDR1 SGHDT and CDR2 YYEEEE come from the germline V gene. CDR3 amino acids: CASSLTDNTQYF. Drawing the rest from reference TRBV5-6 and TRBJ2-3, the complete variable domain is DAGVTQSPTHLIKTRGQQVTLRCSPKSGHDTVSWYQQALGQGPQFIFQYYEEEERQRGNFPDRFSGHQFPNYSSELNVNALLLGDSALYLCASSLTDNTQYFGPGTRLTVL.

This CDR3 is CSVEDSRGGNEKLFF. The chain uses TRBV29-1 and TRBJ1-4. The germline V gene encodes CDR1 SQVTM and CDR2 ANQGSEA. CDR3 length: 15 amino acids.

This sequence joins TRBV30 and TRBJ2-1; the TCRdb call, TRBD2, lacks DNA for checking. Germline values: CDR1 GTSNPN, CDR2 SVGIG (reference sequence). The CDR3 totals 13 residues. The CDR3 loop is CAWSAGARDEQFF.

CDR3 residues: CASSAGDYGYTF. V gene TRBV12-3 or TRBV12-4 combines with J gene TRBJ1-2. This CDR3 is built from 12 residues.

J is TRBJ2-2 and V is TRBV20-1; the TRBD1 assignment by TCRdb is unverifiable without DNA. The V gene's germline CDR1 is DFQATT and CDR2 SNEGSKA (reference sequence). The CDR3 covers 13 residues. CDR3 residues: CSPRDRDTGELFF.

V is TRBV29-1 and J is TRBJ1-1; the D call of TRBD1 rests on TCRdb alone, since no DNA is present to check it. CDR3 length equals 12 residues. Germline values: CDR1 SQVTM, CDR2 ANQGSEA. CDR3 residues: CSVTGMNTEAFF.

This chain joins TRBV7-8 and TRBJ1-2; TCRdb outputs TRBD1, but without DNA this stays unchecked. This CDR3 is built from 15 residues. Germline CDR1 is SGHVS and CDR2 is FQNEAQ. The CDR3 reads CASSPGQGAAYGYTF.